Listed here are 26 T cell receptor beta chains from one sample, sequenced in a study of blood T cell repertoires in COVID-19. The method was immunoSEQ multiplex PCR; TCRdb's version includes in-frame clones alone and lacks a portion of them. This sample has just under 85,000 clones, with around 84% found just once. Sequencing was done on a sample of peripheral blood. The receptors derive from a man older than 75 with active or convalescent COVID-19.

The chain carries TRBV18 and TRBJ2-3; a weak D match, TRBD2 (6 bases). Trimming stripped 8 bases from V and 5 bases from J, with 20 bases between. CDR3 length equals 15 residues. Germline CDR1 KGHSH, CDR2 LQKENI. CDR3 in amino acids: CASKPGLTKGDTQYF. In DNA form, the CDR3 reads TGTGCCAGCAAACCGGGACTTACAAAGGGAGATACGCAGTATTTT. Supplemented by reference TRBV18 and TRBJ2-3, the full variable domain reads NAGVMQNPRHLVRRRGQEARLRCSPMKGHSHVYWYRQLPEEGLKFMVYLQKENIIDESGMPKERFSAEFPKEGPSILRIQQVVRGDSAAYFCASKPGLTKGDTQYFGPGTRLTVL.

V and J are TRBV11-3 and TRBJ1-2, with 10 bases lining up with TRBD1. The CDR3 length is 15 residues. Germline lookup yields CDR1 SGHNT and CDR2 YENEEA. V was clipped by 5 bases and J by 4 bases; unmatched bases: 7. The CDR3 here is CASSIGTGAAYGYTF. CDR3 DNA sequence: TGTGCCAGCAGCATTGGGACAGGGGCTGCCTATGGCTACACCTTC.

The chain combines TRBV7-6 with TRBJ2-5, with 8 bases fitting TRBD1. The germline gives CDR1 SGHVS, CDR2 FNYEAQ. Trimming removed 6 bases from V and 4 bases from J; junction bases left unmatched: 7. The CDR3 totals 14 residues. The CDR3 here is CASSYFQGAETQYF. In nucleotides, the CDR3 is TGTGCCAGCAGTTATTTTCAGGGGGCAGAGACCCAGTACTTC. The variable domain in full, completed from reference TRBV7-6 and TRBJ2-5, reads GAGVSQSPRYKVTKRGQDVALRCDPISGHVSLYWYRQALGQGPEFLTYFNYEAQQDKSGLPNDRFSAERPEGSISTLTIQRTEQRDSAMYRCASSYFQGAETQYFGPGTRLLVL.

The chain links TRBV7-8 to TRBJ2-2; 11 bases align to TRBD2. V shed 3 bases and J 6 bases; nucleotides not matched to a gene: 6. The CDR3 extends over 16 amino acids. The germline V gene encodes CDR1 SGHVS and CDR2 FQNEAQ. The CDR3 DNA reads TGTGCCAGCAGCTTCCTTAGCGGGAGGGCCCCCGGGGAGCTGTTTTTT. Its protein is CASSFLSGRAPGELFF.

The chain employs TRBV5-1 and TRBJ2-1; TRBD2 agrees at 9 bases. After removal of 0 bases from V and 8 bases from J, the junction contained 6 bases not matched to a gene. The germline CDR1 and CDR2 sequences are SGHRS and YFSETQ. This CDR3 spans 15 amino acids. DNA of the CDR3: TGCGCCAGCAGCTTGGAGGGTAGCGGGAGACATGAGCAGTTCTTC. It encodes CASSLEGSGRHEQFF.

The chain recombines TRBV25-1 with TRBJ1-5; TRBD1 might be the D (6 bases). CDR1 is MGHDK and CDR2 is SYGVNS in the germline V gene. V was pared by 2 bases and J by 3 bases, with 11 bases between. There are 15 residues in the CDR3. CDR3 loop: CASSERGGTNQPQHF. The CDR3 region has the DNA TGTGCCAGCAGTGAACGGGGGGGCACCAATCAGCCCCAGCATTTT.

The gene calls are TRBV5-4 and TRBJ2-5, with 8 bases fitting TRBD2. This CDR3 region has 17 residues. V gave up 0 bases and J gave up 2 bases; unmatched junction bases: 9. CDR1 and CDR2 from the germline V gene are SGHNT and YYREEE (reference sequence). The CDR3 reads CASSLGLLAELQETQYF. The CDR3 coding sequence is TGTGCCAGCAGCTTGGGTTTACTAGCGGAACTACAAGAGACCCAGTACTTC.

In its sample, this clone was seen a few times. This rearrangement joins TRBV6-5 to TRBJ1-5; D remains ambiguous. The CDR3 spans 13 residues. Deletions cut 7 bases from V and 5 bases from J, with 12 bases between. CDR1 is MNHEY and CDR2 is SVGAGI in the germline V gene. The CDR3 DNA is TGTGCCAGCACCCCCGGTCTTTATCAGCCCCAGCATTTT. This sequence encodes CASTPGLYQPQHF.

The chain carries TRBV5-4 and TRBJ2-5; 8 nucleotides line up with TRBD2. The trim removed 1 base at V and 4 bases at J, leaving 6 bases unmatched. CDR3 length: 15 amino acids. Germline values: CDR1 SGHNT, CDR2 YYREEE (reference sequence). The CDR3 spells CASSLSRLARETQYF. CDR3 DNA sequence: TGTGCCAGCAGCTTGTCCCGACTAGCGAGAGAGACCCAGTACTTC.

The chain joins TRBV5-1 to TRBJ1-3; D is ambiguous. The length of the CDR3 is 15 residues. CDR1 is SGHRS, CDR2 YFSETQ, per germline. The ends were cut back, 0 bases at V and 1 base at J, with 8 bases in the middle. The CDR3 region has the DNA TGCGCCAGCAGCTTGGGCGCAGCGTCTGGAAACACCATATATTTT. Its protein is CASSLGAASGNTIYF.

The J gene is TRBJ2-7, the V gene TRBV10-3; the D gene is possibly TRBD1 (6 bases). V shed 6 bases and J shed 1 base, with 22 bases lying between them. Germline V CDR1 and CDR2: ENHRY, SYGVKD. The CDR3 totals 17 residues. In DNA, the CDR3 is TGTGCCATCAGATGCAAACAGGGCTACGGGGAGTCCTACGAGCAGTACGTC. It translates to CAIRCKQGYGESYEQYV.

V and J are TRBV5-4 and TRBJ1-5; D remains unclear. V was shortened by 3 bases and J by 5 bases, with 12 bases between the two germline ends. The CDR3 loop spans 14 amino acids. Looked up from germline, CDR1 is SGHNT and CDR2 is YYREEE (reference sequence). CDR3 loop: CASSSRPRDQPQHF. Written as DNA, the CDR3 is TGTGCCAGCAGCTCCCGGCCCCGGGATCAGCCCCAGCATTTT. The variable domain in full, with the rest retrieved from reference TRBV5-4 and TRBJ1-5, is ETGVTQSPTHLIKTRGQQVTLRCSSQSGHNTVSWYQQALGQGPQFIFQYYREEENGRGNFPPRFSGLQFPNYSSELNVNALELDDSALYLCASSSRPRDQPQHFGDGTRLSIL.

The V call is TRBV24-1, the J call TRBJ2-3; D is perhaps TRBD2 (6 bases). CDR3 size: 15 residues. V lost 5 bases and J lost 1, with 12 bases in between. Germline CDR1 reads KGHDR; CDR2 reads SFDVKD. CDR3 sequence: CATSAAGRGTDTQYF. The CDR3 DNA is TGTGCCACCAGTGCGGCGGGGAGAGGCACAGATACGCAGTATTTT.

The V call is TRBV19, the J call TRBJ1-1; D might be TRBD1 (5 bases). Germline values: CDR1 LNHDA, CDR2 SQIVND (reference sequence). Deletions cut 4 bases from V and 5 bases from J, with 11 bases between. The CDR3 is 13 residues long. DNA of the CDR3: TGTGCCAGTAGTACCAGGGTGGGGACTGAAGCTTTCTTT. Protein sequence: CASSTRVGTEAFF.

This sequence joins TRBV4-2 and TRBJ1-5, with D unresolved. There are 15 residues in the CDR3. From germline, CDR1 is LGHNA and CDR2 YNFKEQ. V was trimmed by 2 bases and J by 2 bases, leaving 10 bases between them. The CDR3 region has the DNA TGTGCCAGCAGCCAATCCCGGTCCGGCAATCAGCCCCAGCATTTT. Its protein is CASSQSRSGNQPQHF.

CDR3 protein: CASWTGYNTEAFF. In DNA, the CDR3 is TGTGCCAGCTGGACAGGGTATAACACTGAAGCTTTCTTT. The chain is built from TRBV28 and TRBJ1-1; 8 bases agree with TRBD1. Per the germline V gene, CDR1 is MDHEN and CDR2 is SYDVKM. The CDR3 is made up of 13 amino acids. J gave up 2 bases and V 8 bases, and 4 bases lay outside the gene matches.

This clone was detected only once. The chain couples TRBV27 to TRBJ1-5; D not certain. CDR1 is MNHEY, CDR2 SMNVEV, per germline (reference sequence). Trimming removed 5 bases from V and 5 bases from J, with 13 bases in between. This CDR3 spans 14 amino acids. The CDR3 is CASSGRVRDQPQHF. The CDR3 DNA is TGTGCCAGCAGTGGTAGGGTGAGGGATCAGCCCCAGCATTTT.

The rearrangement uses TRBV30 and TRBJ2-1; D is possibly TRBD2 (6 bases). V dropped 0 bases and J dropped 0 bases, with 12 bases sitting between them. This CDR3 is 16 amino acids long. Germline V gene data show CDR1 as GTSNPN and CDR2 as SVGIG (reference sequence). As DNA, the CDR3 is TGTGCCTGGAGTGTACCGGGAGCCCTCTCCTACAATGAGCAGTTCTTC. This encodes CAWSVPGALSYNEQFF. Drawing the rest from reference TRBV30 and TRBJ2-1, the complete variable domain is SQTIHQWPATLVQPVGSPLSLECTVEGTSNPNLYWYRQAAGRGLQLLFYSVGIGQISSEVPQNLSASRPQDRQFILSSKKLLLSDSGFYLCAWSVPGALSYNEQFFGPGTRLTVL.

The chain has TRBV5-6 and TRBJ2-1, with 10 bases lining up with TRBD2. The V and J ends lost 1 base and 1 base, in that order; junction bases with no gene match: 2. Germline V gene sequence: CDR1 SGHDT, CDR2 YYEEEE. The CDR3 has 16 amino acids. CDR3 loop: CASSLTLAGSYNEQFF. The CDR3 DNA sequence: TGTGCCAGCAGCTTGACACTAGCGGGGTCCTACAATGAGCAGTTCTTC.

This clone appeared once. This chain links TRBV27 with TRBJ1-5; 8 bases map to TRBD1. Trimming removed 6 bases from V and 5 bases from J; junction bases left unmatched: 9. Germline V gene lookup returns CDR1 MNHEY and CDR2 SMNVEV (reference sequence). CDR3 length equals 15 residues. As DNA, the CDR3 is TGTGCCAGCAGCCCGAGAGGACAGGGTTATCAGCCCCAGCATTTT. It specifies CASSPRGQGYQPQHF.

This sequence joins TRBV5-1 and TRBJ1-6, with TRBD1 as a possible D gene (6 bases). The CDR3 length is 15 residues. Between the trimmed V and J ends, which lost 4 bases and 6 bases, there was a span of 14 bases. Germline lookup yields CDR1 SGHRS and CDR2 YFSETQ. The CDR3 nucleotides read TGCGCCAGCAGCAACCAACAGGGCACTAATTCACCCCTCCACTTT. Its protein is CASSNQQGTNSPLHF.

This chain uses TRBV5-6 with TRBJ2-1; D is perhaps TRBD1 (6 bases). V lost 4 bases, J lost 0 bases, and 11 bases lay in between. CDR1 is SGHDT and CDR2 is YYEEEE in the germline V gene. The CDR3 runs to 15 residues. CDR3: CASSRRGFSYNEQFF. DNA for the CDR3: TGTGCCAGCAGCCGCAGGGGATTCTCCTACAATGAGCAGTTCTTC. The full variable domain, rest sourced from reference TRBV5-6 and TRBJ2-1, is DAGVTQSPTHLIKTRGQQVTLRCSPKSGHDTVSWYQQALGQGPQFIFQYYEEEERQRGNFPDRFSGHQFPNYSSELNVNALLLGDSALYLCASSRRGFSYNEQFFGPGTRLTVL.

The rearrangement uses TRBV11-3 and TRBJ2-1; TRBD1 is a possible D gene (6 bases). The V gene lost 8 bases and the J gene lost 5 bases, with 16 bases spanning the gap. Germline V gene sequence: CDR1 SGHNT, CDR2 YENEEA. The CDR3 contains 14 residues. The CDR3 sequence: CASCIGTPDNEQFF. CDR3 bases: TGTGCCAGCTGCATTGGGACACCGGACAATGAGCAGTTCTTC.

This clone occurred a few times. This sequence joins TRBV18 and TRBJ1-2; no clear D. The germline V gene encodes CDR1 KGHSH and CDR2 LQKENI. The V end lost 3 bases, the J end lost 8 bases, and 16 bases lay between the germline ends. The CDR3 totals 14 residues. CDR3 loop: CASSPTTSSPGYTF. The CDR3 DNA reads as TGTGCCAGCTCACCGACCACTAGCAGCCCGGGCTACACCTTC.

The J gene is TRBJ1-2, the V gene TRBV3-1 (or the pseudogene TRBV3-2); D call uncertain. V shed 5 bases and J shed 5 bases, with 6 bases lying between them. This CDR3 has 11 residues. CDR1 and CDR2 from the germline V gene are LGHDT and YNNKEL (reference sequence). CDR3 DNA: TGTGCCAGCAGCTCCTTATATGGCTACACCTTC. Translated, it gives CASSSLYGYTF.

This rearrangement joins TRBV6-6 to TRBJ2-7, with 7 bases that match TRBD1. This CDR3 spans 12 amino acids. CDR1 is MNHNY and CDR2 is SVGAGI in the germline V gene (reference sequence). V gave up 6 bases and J gave up 4 bases; unmatched junction bases: 3. DNA for the CDR3: TGTGCCAGCAGCAAGGACAGGTACGAGCAGTACGTC. Its translation is CASSKDRYEQYV.